One sample yielded the 29 T cell receptor beta chains listed below, sequenced in a study of tumor-infiltrating lymphocytes in primary liver carcinoma. TCR beta cDNA was made from approximately 500 ng total RNA with a constant-region primer. What produced the TCR beta libraries was three nested multiplex PCR rounds using slightly modified ARM-PCR. The first two PCR rounds used TRBV1-TRBV30 primers with a Cbeta primer, roughly 10 cycles each. TCRdb analysed the multiplex PCR reads with MiXCR anew, one entry per CDR3 protein. The table includes over 35,000 distinct CDR3 sequences, roughly 80% detected once. RNA and DNA were co-extracted from approximately 20-30 mg of unsorted bulk tissue. Sequenced input: liver tumor tissue from sampling region 4. The sample's subset: tumor region T4, right-lateral pole. All receptors come from a middle-aged man with primary liver carcinoma and hepatitis B virus infection.

For this clonotype: Since the CDR3 does not end with the conserved phenylalanine or tryptophan, this likely comes from a read error. The DNA is omitted, as the CDR3 cannot be located on it reliably, and the CDR3 follows TCRdb's listing. V usage is TRBV12-3 or TRBV12-4 and J usage is TRBJ2-5; TRBD1 reflects the table's D call only, with no check against the DNA. The CDR3 spans 13 amino acids, including both terminal residues. CDR3 residues: CASSRGGTETQHS.

This clonotype is termed medium-sized. The rearrangement joins TRBV12-3 or TRBV12-4 to TRBJ1-2, with 10 bases aligning to TRBD1. The V segment lost 1 base and the J segment 8 bases; nucleotides outside the gene matches: 7. There are 15 residues in the CDR3. The CDR3 coding sequence is TGTGCCAGCAGTTTAGACAGACAGGGGGCGCGGGGCTACACCTTC. Its translation: CASSLDRQGARGYTF.

For this clonotype: This clone may be a read error of a much larger clone one base away. J is TRBJ2-7 and V is TRBV7-2; 12 bases line up with TRBD1. Germline values: CDR1 SGHTA, CDR2 FQGNSA. The CDR3 length is 16 residues. DNA for the CDR3: TGTGCCAGCAGTTTAGGACCGGGACAGGGGGCACGCGAGCAGTACTTC. This gives the protein CASSLGPGQGAREQYF.

This clonotype was seen more than once but under ten times. The junction does not match germline at one end; this may be a read error. This chain connects TRBV11-2 to TRBJ2-3; D remains unclear. Looked up from germline, CDR1 is SGHAT and CDR2 is FQNNGV. This CDR3 comprises 14 residues. As DNA, the CDR3 is TGTGCCAGCAGCTTAGATATCATGTTGGATACACAGTATTTT. As protein: CASSLDIMLDTQYF.

This clonotype was found many times. No conserved phenylalanine or tryptophan is present at the end of the CDR3, so a read error is the likely explanation. This chain connects TRBV7-2 to TRBJ2-5, with TRBD2 matching 8 bases. The CDR3 consists of 14 residues. V lost 3 bases to trimming and J lost 7 bases; unmatched junction nucleotides: 7. The V gene's germline CDR1 is SGHTA and CDR2 FQGNSA. The CDR3 DNA follows: TGTGCCAGCAGCTTTAGCGGGGACTGGGGGACCCAGTACCTC. It translates to CASSFSGDWGTQYL.

This clonotype was counted ten times or more. V is TRBV7-9 and J is TRBJ1-4; a possible D gene is TRBD1 (5 bases). CDR3 length: 15 residues. V lost 3 bases, J lost 0 bases, and 8 bases lay in between. Germline V gene sequence: CDR1 SEHNR, CDR2 FQNEAQ (reference sequence). The DNA of the CDR3 is TGTGCCAGCAGCTTTTCGACAGCAACTAATGAAAAACTGTTTTTT. Protein product: CASSFSTATNEKLFF.

In regard to this clonotype: A clone one base away is much larger, so this may be a read error. The CDR3 nucleotides read TGTGTCAGCAGGAGGGACAGCCAAGAGACCCAGTACTTC. Its translation: CVSRRDSQETQYF. The chain recombines TRBV2 with TRBJ2-5; D might be TRBD1 (7 bases). Germline loops: CDR1 SNHLY, CDR2 FYNNEI. This CDR3 region has 13 residues.

This clonotype is a singleton in its sample. At one of its ends the junction is not consistent with the germline gene, which may arise from a read error. This chain's CDR3 is CASSDSYSNQPQNF. In nucleotides, the CDR3 is TGTGCCAGCAGTGACAGCTATAGTAATCAGCCTCAGAATTTT. This chain joins TRBV11-3 and TRBJ1-5; D may be TRBD1 (5 bases). CDR1 SGHNT and CDR2 YENEEA come from the germline V gene. The CDR3 has 14 amino acids.

Remarks on this clonotype: One junction end disagrees with the germline gene, perhaps due to a read error. The chain joins TRBV7-9 to TRBJ2-1; tentatively, D is TRBD1 (6 bases). Germline V CDR1 and CDR2: SEHNR, FQNEAQ (reference sequence). The CDR3 spans 11 residues. The CDR3 DNA follows: TGTGCCAGCAACCGGACAGATGAGCAGCTCTTC. Translation gives CASNRTDEQLF. The complete variable domain, with remaining parts taken from reference TRBV7-9 and TRBJ2-1, reads DTGVSQNPRHKITKRGQNVTFRCDPISEHNRLYWYRQTLGQGPEFLTYFQNEAQLEKSRLLSDRFSAERPKGSFSTLEIQRTEQGDSAMYLCASNRTDEQLFGPGTRLTVL.

Remarks on this clonotype: The junction and the germline gene differ at one end; a read error may be behind it. The chain couples TRBV12-3 or TRBV12-4 to TRBJ1-2; D gene uncertain. This CDR3 spans 12 amino acids. Here the CDR3 DNA reads TGTGTCAGCAGTCCGGGGTATAACGGCTACACGTTC. Its translation: CVSSPGYNGYTF.

The table lists this clonotype with a count of one. One end of the junction varies from germline; a read error may be responsible. This chain links TRBV6-2 or TRBV6-3 with TRBJ2-3, with 8 bases aligning to TRBD2. Germline CDR1 reads MNHEY; CDR2 reads SVGEGT. This CDR3 comprises 16 residues. CDR3: CASSYITGGPTDAQYF. Here the CDR3 DNA reads TGTGCCAGCAGTTACATAACGGGAGGGCCGACAGATGCGCAGTATTTT.

Comments on this clonotype: A read error is likely, as this CDR3 ends without the conserved phenylalanine or tryptophan. Because the CDR3's place on the DNA is in doubt, the DNA is left out and the CDR3 is given as listed by TCRdb. The rearrangement joins TRBV12-3 or TRBV12-4 to TRBJ2-5; TRBD1, the table's D call, lacks a check against the DNA. The CDR3 has 14 amino acids, counting both end residues. CDR3 loop: CASSSERTGVTQYY.

Concerning this clonotype itself: A junction boundary mismatches the germline segment, possibly from a read error. CDR3 in amino acids: CSVPVSSEHEQFF. The CDR3 bases are TGTAGCGTTCCGGTATCGTCCGAGCATGAGCAGTTCTTC. The V call is TRBV29-1, the J call TRBJ2-1; possible D gene TRBD2, 5 bases. Germline loops: CDR1 SQVTM, CDR2 ANQGSEA. The CDR3 runs to 13 residues.

With regard to this clonotype: Its ends do not fully match the called genes, so a read error is possible. The chain is built from TRBV29-1 and TRBJ1-2; a weak D match, TRBD1 (5 bases). The V gene's germline CDR1 is SQVTM and CDR2 ANQGSEA. This CDR3 is 15 amino acids long. CDR3 protein: CNVGRGWGMGFGYTF. The DNA of the CDR3 is TGCAACGTTGGGCGGGGCTGGGGCATGGGCTTTGGCTACACCTTC.

In this sample, this clonotype turned up once. The chain uses TRBV2 and TRBJ1-1; the D gene is possibly TRBD1 (5 bases). V was shortened by 5 bases and J by 5 bases, with 15 bases between the two germline ends. Germline CDR1 reads SNHLY; CDR2 reads FYNNEI. The CDR3 spans 14 residues. CDR3 region: CASSQQGGETEAFF. The DNA for the CDR3 is TGTGCCAGCAGTCAGCAGGGAGGAGAAACTGAAGCTTTCTTT.

This clonotype appeared many times. Its ends do not fully match the called genes, so a read error is possible. The rearrangement joins TRBV29-1 to TRBJ2-1; the match to TRBD2 covers 14 bases. There are 15 residues in the CDR3. CDR1 and CDR2 (germline): SQVTM, ANQGSEA. CDR3 amino acids: CSVGLAGGFYNEQLF. DNA for the CDR3: TGCAGCGTTGGACTAGCGGGAGGGTTTTACAATGAGCAGCTCTTC.

For the CDR3, the DNA is TGTGCCAGCAGCTTAGGAGAGAAAAGCTACGAGCAGTACTTC. This gives the protein CASSLGEKSYEQYF. The V gene is TRBV7-3, the J gene TRBJ2-7, with no clear D. V gave up 2 bases and J gave up 3 bases, with 11 bases separating them. The CDR3 contains 14 residues. Per germline, CDR1 SGHTA and CDR2 FQGTGA.

On this clonotype itself: The CDR3 does not end in the conserved phenylalanine or tryptophan, so this is likely a read error. The DNA is left out, because the CDR3 cannot be placed on it with certainty; the CDR3 is given as TCRdb lists it. This chain connects TRBV20-1 to TRBJ1-2; no check of the table's D call, TRBD1, against the DNA was made. The length of the CDR3 is 14 amino acids, counting both ends. Germline CDR1 DFQATT, CDR2 SNEGSKA (reference sequence). CDR3 in amino acids: CSVRVAGQDYGYTL.

To note about this clonotype: An end of the junction differs from the germline gene, which may be a read error. V gene TRBV11-1 combines with J gene TRBJ2-3; D perhaps matches TRBD2 (5 bases). Germline CDR1 SGHAT, CDR2 FQDESV (reference sequence). This CDR3 spans 15 amino acids. CDR3 sequence: CASSLPRVSIDTQYF. CDR3 sequence (DNA): TGTGCCAGCAGTCTGCCGAGGGTTAGCATAGATACGCAGTATTTT.

V and J are TRBV28 and TRBJ2-1, with D perhaps assigned TRBD1 or TRBD2 (5 bases each). The germline V gene has CDR1 MDHEN and CDR2 SYDVKM. The CDR3 spans 14 residues. Deletions cut 10 bases from V and 12 bases from J, with 25 bases between. The CDR3 spells CATGRGGLYNRQFF. The CDR3 DNA reads as TGTGCCACCGGTCGTGGGGGTTTATACAATAGGCAGTTCTTC.

The chain employs TRBV12-3 or TRBV12-4 and TRBJ1-2; the match to TRBD1 covers 7 bases. The V and J ends lost 4 bases and 8 bases, in that order; junction bases with no gene match: 4. The CDR3 has 12 residues. DNA for the CDR3: TGTGCCAGCAGTTCTGACAGGGCCGGCTACACCTTC. The encoded protein is CASSSDRAGYTF.

On this clonotype itself: The junction and the germline gene differ at one end; a read error may be behind it. The rearrangement uses TRBV5-8 and TRBJ2-5, with 11 nucleotides matching TRBD2. The V gene's germline CDR1 is SGHTS and CDR2 YDEGEE. CDR3 length equals 14 residues. This CDR3 is CASSFGTSGEIQYF. CDR3 DNA sequence: TGTGCTAGCAGCTTCGGGACTAGCGGTGAGATCCAGTACTTC. The entire variable domain, with the rest obtained from reference TRBV5-8 and TRBJ2-5, is as follows: EAGVTQSPTHLIKTRGQQATLRCSPISGHTSVYWYQQALGLGLQFLLWYDEGEERNRGNFPPRFSGRQFPNYSSELNVNALELEDSALYLCASSFGTSGEIQYFGPGTRLLVL.

V and J are TRBV5-1 and TRBJ1-3; 7 bases fit TRBD1. Germline CDR1 is SGHRS and CDR2 is YFSETQ. The CDR3 has 17 residues. With V trimmed by 0 bases and J by 4 bases, 10 bases remained unmatched. Written as DNA, the CDR3 is TGCGCCAGCAGCTTGGAGAGTCAGGGGGGATCAGGAAACACCATATATTTT. The encoded protein is CASSLESQGGSGNTIYF.

In the case of this clonotype: The junction shows a germline mismatch at one end, possibly a read error. The rearrangement uses TRBV7-8 and TRBJ2-7; 7 nucleotides agree with TRBD2. From germline, CDR1 is SGHVS and CDR2 FQNEAQ. The CDR3 has 13 amino acids. The CDR3 bases are TGTGCAAGCAGCTCTACTAGCGCCTACGAGCAGTATTTC. Its translation: CASSSTSAYEQYF.

This clonotype was seen ten or more times. This chain connects TRBV7-2 to TRBJ1-2; D remains unclear. Trimming took off 1 base at V and 4 bases at J, with 13 bases between the two ends. The CDR3 covers 15 residues. Germline-derived CDR1 and CDR2 are SGHTA and FQGNSA. CDR3 loop: CASSLVAGPSYGYTF. DNA of the CDR3: TGTGCCAGCAGCTTAGTAGCCGGACCGAGCTATGGCTACACCTTC.

Regarding this clonotype: A much bigger clone sits one base away, suggesting this may be a read error. V gene TRBV20-1 combines with J gene TRBJ2-3; no reliable D call. CDR3 length: 14 residues. Per the germline V gene, CDR1 is DFQATT and CDR2 is SNEGSKA (reference sequence). CDR3 sequence reads: CIARRAPIGDTQYF. The DNA for the CDR3 is TGCATTGCCCGAAGGGCCCCGATCGGGGATACGCAGTATTTT.

As regards this clonotype: No conserved phenylalanine or tryptophan is present at the end of the CDR3, so a read error is the likely explanation. It is unclear where the CDR3 begins or ends on the DNA, so no DNA is shown, and the CDR3 is as TCRdb lists it. The J gene is TRBJ2-1, the V gene TRBV6-2 or TRBV6-3; TRBD1, the table's D call, was not compared with the DNA. Germline V gene data show CDR1 as MNHEY and CDR2 as SVGEGT. The CDR3 contains 15 residues when both ends are counted. The CDR3 loop reads CASSASGHSYNEQLC.

This clonotype has ten or more counts. V is TRBV6-5 and J is TRBJ2-5, with D unresolved. V lost 4 bases, J lost 2 bases, and 8 bases lay in between. The CDR3 runs to 13 residues. From germline, CDR1 is MNHEY and CDR2 SVGAGI. The chain's CDR3 is CASSSLLQETQYF. The CDR3 DNA is TGTGCCAGCAGTTCTCTCCTTCAAGAGACCCAGTACTTC.

Points on this clonotype: One end of the junction fails to match germline, which may point to a read error. The chain employs TRBV11-2 and TRBJ2-3; 9 bases are a match to TRBD2. Germline CDR1 and CDR2: SGHAT and FQNNGV. The CDR3 sequence is 18 residues long. In DNA, the CDR3 is TGTGCCAGCAGTGAGGCCCCACAGAGACTAGCGGTCACATATACACAGTATTTT. Protein: CASSEAPQRLAVTYTQYF.